These 13 T cell receptor beta chains came from one sample sequenced in a study of blood T cell repertoires in COVID-19. Only in-frame clones appear in the TCRdb table, and some are missing; sequencing was by immunoSEQ multiplex PCR. The sample holds around 67,000 clones, 65% to 85% seen once. Material for sequencing was peripheral blood. Every receptor here comes from a man in his forties or fifties with active COVID-19.

The rearrangement joins TRBV5-4 to TRBJ2-5, with D tentatively TRBD1 (5 bases). CDR1 and CDR2 from the germline V gene are SGHNT and YYREEE (reference sequence). The CDR3 spans 15 residues. V lost 4 bases to trimming and J lost 4 bases, with 17 bases between them. DNA for the CDR3: TGTGCCAGCAGCCTCCAGACAGCCTGGTTAGAGACCCAGTACTTC. Translating gives CASSLQTAWLETQYF. The full variable domain, in which reference TRBV5-4 and TRBJ2-5 provide the parts outside the CDR3, is ETGVTQSPTHLIKTRGQQVTLRCSSQSGHNTVSWYQQALGQGPQFIFQYYREEENGRGNFPPRFSGLQFPNYSSELNVNALELDDSALYLCASSLQTAWLETQYFGPGTRLLVL.

The chain has TRBV27 and TRBJ1-2, with D possibly TRBD1 on 6 matching bases. Trimming removed 6 bases at V and 5 bases at J, with 10 bases between. This CDR3 is 12 amino acids long. CDR1 and CDR2 from the germline V gene are MNHEY and SMNVEV (reference sequence). Written as DNA, the CDR3 is TGTGCCAGCAGGGGGACACTATATGGCTACACCTTC. Its protein product is CASRGTLYGYTF.

The V call is TRBV19, the J call TRBJ1-4; TRBD1 agrees at 10 bases. The germline V gene has CDR1 LNHDA and CDR2 SQIVND (reference sequence). The CDR3 consists of 14 residues. Losses at the gene ends were 7 bases for V and 6 bases for J; bases not matched to a gene: 5. This chain's CDR3 is CASNDRGRDEKLFF. Here the CDR3 DNA reads TGTGCCAGTAACGACAGGGGGCGCGATGAAAAACTGTTTTTT.

This clone has more than one count but fewer than ten. An end of the junction does not agree with germline; a read error may underlie this. CDR3 protein: CASSLAQGPSYEQYF. The CDR3 DNA reads as TGTGCTAGCAGCTTGGCCCAGGGTCCCTCCTACGAGCAGTACTTC. This chain connects TRBV7-7 to TRBJ2-7, with a tentative D call TRBD1 (5 bases). CDR3 length: 15 amino acids. CDR1 SSHAT and CDR2 FNYEAQ come from the germline V gene (reference sequence).

The gene calls are TRBV6-5 and TRBJ2-2; TRBD1 aligns across 8 bases. V was pared by 6 bases and J by 6 bases, with 9 bases of the junction left unmatched. CDR3 size: 15 residues. Germline V gene data show CDR1 as MNHEY and CDR2 as SVGAGI. The CDR3 is CASRRPGQAPGELFF. The DNA for the CDR3 is TGTGCCAGCAGGCGCCCGGGACAGGCCCCCGGGGAGCTGTTTTTT.

This chain joins TRBV5-4 and TRBJ2-5; 12 bases agree with TRBD2. CDR3 size: 16 residues. Per the germline V gene, CDR1 is SGHNT and CDR2 is YYREEE (reference sequence). V dropped 1 base and J dropped 4; count of bases not matched to a gene: 5. CDR3 DNA: TGTGCCAGCAGCTTGAGGCTAGCGGGGGGGCGAGAGACCCAGTACTTC. This codes for CASSLRLAGGRETQYF.

This clone was detected only once. The junction departs from the called germline gene at one end, perhaps through a read error. This sequence joins TRBV5-1 and TRBJ2-7, with 12 bases matching TRBD2. The CDR3 covers 16 residues. Germline values: CDR1 SGHRS, CDR2 YFSETQ. The CDR3 DNA sequence: TGCGCCAGCAGCTTGGTGGGACTAGCGGGCTCCGACGAGCAGTACTTC. Its translation is CASSLVGLAGSDEQYF. Full variable domain (missing parts from reference TRBV5-1 and TRBJ2-7): KAGVTQTPRYLIKTRGQQVTLSCSPISGHRSVSWYQQTPGQGLQFLFEYFSETQRNKGNFPGRFSGRQFSNSRSEMNVSTLELGDSALYLCASSLVGLAGSDEQYFGPGTRLTVT.

The J gene is TRBJ1-5, the V gene TRBV19, with a tentative D call TRBD1 (6 bases). This CDR3 comprises 15 residues. Germline lookup yields CDR1 LNHDA and CDR2 SQIVND (reference sequence). Trimming stripped 5 bases from V and 5 bases from J, with 16 bases between. CDR3 protein: CASSPGQGFDQPQHF. In DNA form, the CDR3 reads TGTGCCAGTAGTCCGGGGCAGGGGTTTGATCAGCCCCAGCATTTT. The whole variable domain, filled in from reference TRBV19 and TRBJ1-5, reads DGGITQSPKYLFRKEGQNVTLSCEQNLNHDAMYWYRQDPGQGLRLIYYSQIVNDFQKGDIAEGYSVSREKKESFPLTVTSAQKNPTAFYLCASSPGQGFDQPQHFGDGTRLSIL.

In its sample, this clone was seen once. The chain joins TRBV11-1 to TRBJ2-7; 7 bases align to TRBD2. Germline V gives CDR1 SGHAT, CDR2 FQDESV (reference sequence). The J segment lost 2 bases and the V segment lost 6 bases, leaving 7 bases of the junction unmatched. This CDR3 has 14 amino acids. Here the CDR3 DNA reads TGTGCCAGCAGTCTAAGGGAGGGTCCCTACGAGCAGTACTTC. Its protein is CASSLREGPYEQYF. The full variable domain, rest sourced from reference TRBV11-1 and TRBJ2-7, is EAEVAQSPRYKITEKSQAVAFWCDPISGHATLYWYRQILGQGPELLVQFQDESVVDDSQLPKDRFSAERLKGVDSTLKIQPAELGDSAMYLCASSLREGPYEQYFGPGTRLTVT.

The CDR3 region has the DNA TGTGCCAGCAGTTACTCAAAGCGGGGGACCTACAATGAGCAGTTCTTC. Its protein product is CASSYSKRGTYNEQFF. The chain carries TRBV6-5 and TRBJ2-1, with TRBD2 identical over 8 bases. Trimming at V came to 0 bases and at J to 2 bases, leaving 3 bases not matched to a gene. This CDR3 contains 16 residues. The germline V gene has CDR1 MNHEY and CDR2 SVGAGI.

This clone showed up just a few times. CDR3 sequence reads: CASSPVAGSSQPQHF. CDR3 coding DNA: TGTGCCAGCAGTCCCGTTGCGGGGAGTAGTCAGCCCCAGCATTTT. The V call is TRBV6-4, the J call TRBJ1-5; D is undetermined. The ends were cut back, 5 bases at V and 6 bases at J, with 17 bases in the middle. CDR1 MRHNA and CDR2 SNTAGT come from the germline V gene. The CDR3 runs 15 residues.

V is TRBV6-5 and J is TRBJ2-7; TRBD1 agrees at 11 bases. The germline V gene encodes CDR1 MNHEY and CDR2 SVGAGI. The CDR3 spans 15 residues. Trimming cost V 7 bases and J 0 bases; bases outside gene matches: 5. The CDR3 region has the DNA TGTGCCAGCACTACCGGGACAGGGGGCTCCTACGAGCAGTACTTC. Translated, it gives CASTTGTGGSYEQYF.

V is TRBV27 and J is TRBJ1-5; D gene unclear. Germline CDR1 is MNHEY and CDR2 is SMNVEV (reference sequence). V was clipped by 3 bases and J by 7 bases, with 10 bases between them. The CDR3 is made up of 13 amino acids. The CDR3 protein is CASSLRARQPQHF. In nucleotides, the CDR3 is TGTGCCAGCAGTTTGAGGGCACGGCAGCCCCAGCATTTT.